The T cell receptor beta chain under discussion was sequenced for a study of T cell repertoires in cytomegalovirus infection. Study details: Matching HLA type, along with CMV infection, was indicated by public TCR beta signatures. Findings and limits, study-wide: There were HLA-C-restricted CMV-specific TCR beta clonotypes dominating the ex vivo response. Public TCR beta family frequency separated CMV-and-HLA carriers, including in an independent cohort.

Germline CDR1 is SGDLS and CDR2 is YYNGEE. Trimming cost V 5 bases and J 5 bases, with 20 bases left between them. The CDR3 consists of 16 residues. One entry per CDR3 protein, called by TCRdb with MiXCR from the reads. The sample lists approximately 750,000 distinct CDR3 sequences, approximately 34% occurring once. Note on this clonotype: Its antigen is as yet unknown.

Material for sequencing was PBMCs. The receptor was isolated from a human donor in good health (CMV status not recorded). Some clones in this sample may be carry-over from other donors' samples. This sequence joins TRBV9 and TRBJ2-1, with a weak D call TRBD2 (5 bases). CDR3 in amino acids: CASSPLVFEFNNEQFF. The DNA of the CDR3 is TGTGCCAGCAGTCCACTAGTGTTCGAGTTCAACAATGAGCAGTTCTTC.